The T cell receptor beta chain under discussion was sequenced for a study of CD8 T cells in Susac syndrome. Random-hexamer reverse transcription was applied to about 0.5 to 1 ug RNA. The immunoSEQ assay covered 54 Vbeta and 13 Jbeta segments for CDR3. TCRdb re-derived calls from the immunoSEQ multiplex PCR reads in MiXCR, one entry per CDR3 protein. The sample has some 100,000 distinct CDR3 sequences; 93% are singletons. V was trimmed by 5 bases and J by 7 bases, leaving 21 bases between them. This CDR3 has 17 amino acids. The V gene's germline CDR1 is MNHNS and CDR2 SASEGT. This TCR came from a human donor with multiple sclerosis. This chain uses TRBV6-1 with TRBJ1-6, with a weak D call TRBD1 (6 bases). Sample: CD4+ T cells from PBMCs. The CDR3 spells CASSPYSGEVENSPLHF. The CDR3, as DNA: TGTGCCAGCAGTCCATACTCAGGGGAGGTTGAGAATTCACCCCTCCACTTT.